Given below is one T cell receptor beta chain in context. The sample comes from a study of blood T cell repertoires in COVID-19. In the study overall: Both acute and convalescent COVID-19 samples were obtained from the United States, Italy and Spain. Sources were T cells, B-cell-depleted T cells, or PBMCs; the material itself was cDNA or gDNA.

The germline V gene has CDR1 MNHEY and CDR2 SMNVEV (reference sequence). V was trimmed by 3 bases and J by 12 bases, leaving 9 bases between them. This CDR3 is built from 12 residues. Authors' processing steps: Nucleated cell number was recorded as an estimate derived from reference gene primer amplification. The table came from immunoSEQ multiplex PCR; TCRdb's copy has only in-frame clones and leaves some out. V, J and clone size derive from that table, while D and trimming were established from the DNA sequence. The sample gives about 120,000 clones, around 85% of which show up once; approximately 1.5% is in the top ten.

The rearrangement links TRBV27 to TRBJ1-6; D is uncertain. The origin of this receptor is a man between 45 and 60 years old with acute or convalescent COVID-19. The sample was peripheral blood. CDR3 sequence reads: CASSLGGLPLHF. CDR3 nucleotides: TGTGCCAGCAGTTTGGGAGGTCTACCCCTCCACTTT.